The following is a TCR beta chain sequence with its context. The antigen remains undetermined. In germline, CDR1 is SGHVS, CDR2 FNYEAQ. The ends were cut back, 5 bases at V and 6 bases at J, with 16 bases in the middle. This CDR3 has 15 amino acids. The data were taken from a study of T cell responses to AZD1222 COVID-19 vaccine. Study-level information: Pooling was applied to second doses at about 4 or about 12 weeks.

The table came from immunoSEQ multiplex PCR; TCRdb's copy has only in-frame clones and leaves some out. The table shows some 89,000 clones, with under 95% occurring only once. Study-wide results and limits: CD4 TCRs covered the whole spike, strongest at regions 160-218 and 743-854. None of the repertoires were sampled until the peak T cell response had passed. The donor cohort was predominantly white British with a female majority, and clonal diversity may have been underestimated.

This TCR derives from an adult in good health. The sample consisted of peripheral blood, taken on day 0 of AZD1222 vaccination. The V call is TRBV7-6, the J call TRBJ2-2; D is ambiguous. The CDR3 loop is CASSRQVAVAGELFF. The CDR3 nucleotides are TGTGCCAGCAGCCGCCAAGTGGCGGTGGCCGGGGAGCTGTTTTTT.